A selection of T cell receptor beta chains follows, all from one sample in a study of cytotoxic CD8 clonotypes in ibrutinib-treated CLL. Some clones are missing from TCRdb's copy, which holds only in-frame ones; the method was immunoSEQ multiplex PCR. Altogether tens of thousands of clones are present, over 55% being singletons, with the ten largest covering around 55%. The sequencing here drew on PBMCs, taken after 24 months of ibrutinib treatment. The receptors were sampled from a human donor with chronic lymphocytic leukemia. Each CDR3 is given with its conserved first and last residue. The D gene is left open where the match is weak. Not every row has a clone size; where given, it reads once, few, many or a size class.

D gene | clone size | J gene | V gene | CDR3 DNA | CDR3 protein
- | - | TRBJ2-7 | TRBV5-1 | TGCGCCAGCAGCTTGGACGGATACGAGCAGTACTTC | CASSLDGYEQYF
- | - | TRBJ2-7 | TRBV11-1 | TGTGCCAGCAGCCCCAGACCAGTCTACGAGCAGTACTTC | CASSPRPVYEQYF
- | once | TRBJ2-4 | TRBV5-1 | TGCGCCAGCAGCTACGGGGGGCAGGGCCTAGCCAAAAACATTCAGTACTTC | CASSYGGQGLAKNIQYF
- | few | TRBJ2-6 | TRBV7-3 | TGTGCCAGCAGCTTAGCTCCTGGGGCCAACGTCCTGACTTTC | CASSLAPGANVLTF
- | - | TRBJ2-3 | TRBV9 | TGTGCCAGCAGCGTAGATCCGGGGCCAGATACGCAGTATTTT | CASSVDPGPDTQYF
TRBD2 | - | TRBJ2-2 | TRBV19 | TGTGCCAGTAGTAAGGCTAGCGGGGGCACCGGGGAGCTGTTTTTT | CASSKASGGTGELFF
- | - | TRBJ2-2 | TRBV28 | TGTGCCAGCAGTTCATTAGGGTTTACCGGGGAGCTGTTTTTT | CASSSLGFTGELFF
- | - | TRBJ2-7 | TRBV30 | TGTGCCTGGAGTGTTGCCCCAAGCTCCTACGAGCAGTACTTC | CAWSVAPSSYEQYF
TRBD2 | - | TRBJ2-3 | TRBV4-2 | TGTGCCAGCAGCCCTCCCGGGACTAGCGGGACAGATACGCAGTATTTT | CASSPPGTSGTDTQYF
- | - | TRBJ1-4 | TRBV9 | TGTGCCAGGCAGTACGAGGTGGAGGCTAATGAAAAACTGTTTTTT | CARQYEVEANEKLFF
- | - | TRBJ2-7 | TRBV19 | TGTGCCAGTAGTTCGACAGGAACCCCCTACGAGCAGTACTTC | CASSSTGTPYEQYF
- | - | TRBJ2-7 | TRBV11-2 | TGTGCCAGCAGCTTAGGCAGAGCCTACGAGCAGTACTTC | CASSLGRAYEQYF
TRBD1 | few | TRBJ2-7 | TRBV5-1 | TGCGCCAGCAGCTTGGGGGCAGGGACAGGGTTCTACGAGCAGTACTTC | CASSLGAGTGFYEQYF
- | - | TRBJ1-1 | TRBV7-9 | TGTGCCAGCAGCTTAGTACAGGGCGGCGCTGAAGCTTTCTTT | CASSLVQGGAEAFF
TRBD2 | - | TRBJ2-1 | TRBV18 | TGTGCCAGCTCACCAGTGCTAGCGGATAATGAGCAGTTCTTC | CASSPVLADNEQFF
- | - | TRBJ1-5 | TRBV9 | TGTGCCAGCAGCGCCATAGATGGGAGGCAGCCCCAGCATTTT | CASSAIDGRQPQHF
- | - | TRBJ2-4 | TRBV9 | TGTGCCAGCAGCGCAGTTGTCGGCGCAAACATTCAGTACTTC | CASSAVVGANIQYF
- | few | TRBJ1-5 | TRBV28 | TGTGCCAGCAGTTTATCACCCCTTCAGCCCCAGCATTTT | CASSLSPLQPQHF
- | few | TRBJ1-6 | TRBV13 | TGTGCCAGCAGCTTACTCGATTCACCCCTCCACTTT | CASSLLDSPLHF
TRBD1 | few | TRBJ2-1 | TRBV28 | TGTGCCAGCAGTACCCGGACAGGGCGGGATGAGCAGTTCTTC | CASSTRTGRDEQFF